This note documents a single TCR beta chain sequence. The sample comes from a study of technical replicates of blood from several donors. The V and J ends lost 0 bases and 2 bases respectively, with 9 bases between them. Germline values: CDR1 SGHKS, CDR2 YYEKEE (reference sequence). The CDR3 has 15 amino acids. This table comes from immunoSEQ multiplex PCR, and its TCRdb copy is limited to in-frame clones, with some not included. This sample has roughly 79,000 clones, with approximately 93% found just once. This sequence joins TRBV5-5 and TRBJ1-3; possibly TRBD1 for D (5 bases). The sequencing sample was made of T cells isolated from PBMCs. This TCR was sampled from a human donor in good health. The CDR3 DNA sequence: TGTGCCAGCAGCTTGGTGGTAGGGGCTGGAAACACCATATATTTT. It codes for CASSLVVGAGNTIYF.